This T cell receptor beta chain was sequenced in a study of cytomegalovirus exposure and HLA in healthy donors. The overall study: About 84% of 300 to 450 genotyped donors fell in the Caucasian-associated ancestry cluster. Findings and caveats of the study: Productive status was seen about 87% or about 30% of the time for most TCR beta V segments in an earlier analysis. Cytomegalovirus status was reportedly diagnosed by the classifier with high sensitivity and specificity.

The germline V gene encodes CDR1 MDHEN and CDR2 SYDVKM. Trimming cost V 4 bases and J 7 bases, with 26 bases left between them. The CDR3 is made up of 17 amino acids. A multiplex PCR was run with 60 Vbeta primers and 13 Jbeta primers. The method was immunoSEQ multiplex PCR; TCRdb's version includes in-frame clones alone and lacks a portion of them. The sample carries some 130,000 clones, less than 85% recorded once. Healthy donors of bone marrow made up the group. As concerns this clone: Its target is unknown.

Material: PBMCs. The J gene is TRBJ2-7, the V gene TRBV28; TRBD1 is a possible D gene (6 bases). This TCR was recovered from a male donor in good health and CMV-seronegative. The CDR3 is CASSSSNRELGPWEQYF. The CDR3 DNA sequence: TGTGCCAGCAGTTCCTCGAACAGGGAGTTGGGCCCTTGGGAGCAGTACTTC.